The clone carrying this TCR beta chain was found a few times. This sample is part of a study of cytomegalovirus exposure and HLA in healthy donors. The PCR made use of 60 Vbeta and 13 Jbeta primers. Only in-frame clones appear in the TCRdb table, and some are missing; sequencing was by immunoSEQ multiplex PCR. Of roughly 200,000 clones in the sample, 78% are singletons; the top ten hold roughly an eighth. Germline lookup yields CDR1 ENHRY and CDR2 SYGVKD. CDR3 size: 15 residues. Trimming took 4 bases from V and 4 from J; bases not matched to a gene: 6. The rearrangement joins TRBV10-3 to TRBJ2-3; TRBD1 aligns across 9 bases. The origin of this receptor is a woman aged 25 to 39 in good health and CMV-seropositive. The sample consisted of PBMCs. DNA for the CDR3: TGTGCCATCAGTGGGGGACAGGGAGGATCAGATACGCAGTATTTT. Protein: CAISGGQGGSDTQYF.